This passage covers 8 T cell receptor beta chains from one sample sequenced in a study of cytotoxic CD8 clonotypes in ibrutinib-treated CLL. Assay used: immunoSEQ multiplex PCR; TCRdb lists only in-frame clones, some missing. The table lists 130,000 to 150,000 clones, about four fifths of them singletons. Here the sequenced sample was PBMCs, taken after 12 months of ibrutinib treatment. All receptors come from a human donor with chronic lymphocytic leukemia.

The chain recombines TRBV11-1 with TRBJ2-5, with TRBD1 identical over 9 bases. The J segment lost 7 bases and the V segment lost 5 bases, leaving 14 bases of the junction unmatched. The CDR3 spans 16 residues. From germline, CDR1 is SGHAT and CDR2 FQDESV (reference sequence). The CDR3 coding sequence is TGTGCCAGCAGCCTCCGTGGGACAGGGAATATAGGGACCCAGTACTTC. Amino acid sequence: CASSLRGTGNIGTQYF.

There are a few counts of this clone. The chain's CDR3 is CASSQDNRRETQYF. The CDR3 bases are TGTGCCAGCAGCCAGGACAACCGCAGGGAGACCCAGTACTTC. The J gene is TRBJ2-5, the V gene TRBV5-4; tentative D call: TRBD1 (5 bases). Germline assignment: CDR1 SGHNT and CDR2 YYREEE (reference sequence). V gave up 4 bases and J gave up 5 bases, with 15 bases separating them. CDR3 size: 14 residues.

This sequence joins TRBV2 and TRBJ2-5; 7 nucleotides agree with TRBD1. V gave up 6 bases and J gave up 5 bases; unmatched junction bases: 9. The CDR3 runs to 14 residues. CDR1 is SNHLY, CDR2 FYNNEI, per germline. CDR3 nucleotides: TGTGCCAGCAGCCTTCAGGACAGGTCGGAGACCCAGTACTTC. It specifies CASSLQDRSETQYF.

This sequence joins TRBV10-3 and TRBJ2-2; D may be TRBD1 or TRBD2 (5 bases each). Germline values: CDR1 ENHRY, CDR2 SYGVKD. The length of the CDR3 is 16 residues. Trimming stripped 6 bases from V and 3 bases from J, with 17 bases between. CDR3 sequence: CAIRRGVSVYTGELFF. In DNA, the CDR3 is TGTGCCATCAGGAGGGGAGTCAGCGTTTACACCGGGGAGCTGTTTTTT.

This clone was seen a handful of times. This sequence joins TRBV19 and TRBJ2-1; D gene unclear. CDR1 and CDR2 from the germline V gene are LNHDA and SQIVND (reference sequence). This CDR3 comprises 14 residues. The V end lost 5 bases, the J end lost 0 bases, and 8 bases lay between the germline ends. The CDR3 here is CASSVGSSYNEQFF. As DNA, the CDR3 is TGTGCCAGTAGTGTGGGAAGCTCCTACAATGAGCAGTTCTTC.

This chain uses TRBV4-2 with TRBJ1-5; TRBD1 is a possible D gene (5 bases). There are 14 residues in the CDR3. Per germline, CDR1 LGHNA and CDR2 YNFKEQ. The ends were cut back, 5 bases at V and 5 bases at J, with 13 bases in the middle. The CDR3 loop reads CASSSGTTHQPQHF. The CDR3 DNA is TGTGCCAGCAGCTCCGGGACGACCCATCAGCCCCAGCATTTT.

The rearrangement uses TRBV5-4 and TRBJ2-2; TRBD2 matches 14 bases. The CDR3 covers 17 residues. Germline V CDR1 and CDR2: SGHNT, YYREEE (reference sequence). After removal of 5 bases from V and 6 bases from J, the junction contained 9 bases not matched to a gene. CDR3 coding DNA: TGTGCCAGCAGGACGGGCGGGACTAGCGGGAGTCCCGGGGAGCTGTTTTTT. Translation gives CASRTGGTSGSPGELFF.

This chain connects TRBV7-9 to TRBJ2-1; 8 bases line up with TRBD2. V lost 0 bases to trimming and J lost 7 bases; unmatched junction nucleotides: 11. The germline CDR1 and CDR2 sequences are SEHNR and FQNEAQ (reference sequence). The CDR3 runs 17 residues. The CDR3 nucleotides read TGTGCCAGCAGCTTAGCGGTCCGATTAGCGGGGTTAAATGAGCAGTTCTTC. It encodes CASSLAVRLAGLNEQFF.